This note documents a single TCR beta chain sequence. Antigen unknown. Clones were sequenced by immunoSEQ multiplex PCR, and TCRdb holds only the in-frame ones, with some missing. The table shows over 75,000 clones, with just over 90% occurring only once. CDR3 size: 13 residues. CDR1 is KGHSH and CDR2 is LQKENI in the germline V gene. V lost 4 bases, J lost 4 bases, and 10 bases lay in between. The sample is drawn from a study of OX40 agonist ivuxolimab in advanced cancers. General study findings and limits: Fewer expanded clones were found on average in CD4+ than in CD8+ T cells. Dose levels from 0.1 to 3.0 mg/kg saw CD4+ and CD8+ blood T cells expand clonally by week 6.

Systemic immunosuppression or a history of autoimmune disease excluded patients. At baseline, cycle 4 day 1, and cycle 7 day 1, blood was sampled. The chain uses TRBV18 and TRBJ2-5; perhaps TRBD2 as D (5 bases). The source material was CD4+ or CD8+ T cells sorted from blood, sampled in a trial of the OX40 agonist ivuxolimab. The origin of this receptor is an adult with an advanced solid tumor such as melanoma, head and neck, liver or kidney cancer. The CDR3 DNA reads TGTGCCAGCTCACTGTCTGCGGGAGAGACCCAGTACTTC. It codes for CASSLSAGETQYF.